This TCR beta chain was sequenced in a study of T cell responses to AZD1222 COVID-19 vaccine. Study observations and caveats: The study reported that nearly half of spike-specific TCRs target unmutated variant regions. Seropositive at baseline were only a handful of AZD1222 recipients. The donors showed a predominance of white British ancestry and of females, with possible underestimation of clonal diversity.

Timing groups of about 4 and about 12 weeks for second doses were pooled. Clones were read by immunoSEQ multiplex PCR, and TCRdb kept only the in-frame ones, dropping some. The data contain about 150,000 clones, 90% of them singletons. The length of the CDR3 is 16 residues. V lost 5 bases, J lost 0 bases, and 16 bases lay in between. Germline V gene sequence: CDR1 SGHTA, CDR2 FQGNSA. To note about this clone: Its antigen is as yet unknown.

The rearrangement uses TRBV7-2 and TRBJ1-2; D uncertain. The material sequenced was peripheral blood, taken 28 days after the second AZD1222 dose. The TCR was taken from an adult who received the AZD1222 COVID-19 vaccine. The CDR3 sequence: CASSQRREAANYGYTF. Written as DNA, the CDR3 is TGTGCCAGCAGCCAGCGTCGGGAGGCAGCTAACTATGGCTACACCTTC.